Shown below are 5 T cell receptor beta chains from a single sample sequenced in a study of OX40 agonist ivuxolimab in advanced cancers. The method was immunoSEQ multiplex PCR; TCRdb's version includes in-frame clones alone and lacks a portion of them. The sample lists around 30,000 clones; nearly 95% were seen once. The sequencing used CD4+ or CD8+ T cells sorted from blood, collected in a trial of the OX40 agonist ivuxolimab. The receptors stem from an adult with an advanced solid tumor such as melanoma, head and neck, liver or kidney cancer.

This sequence joins TRBV7-2 and TRBJ2-7, with D hard to call. The CDR3 is 12 residues long. Deletions cut 4 bases from V and 9 bases from J, with 13 bases between. The germline V gene encodes CDR1 SGHTA and CDR2 FQGNSA. The CDR3 sequence is CASSSYRGGQYF. CDR3 bases: TGTGCCAGCAGCTCCTACCGCGGCGGGCAGTACTTC.

This clone was counted a single time. The rearrangement joins TRBV10-3 to TRBJ2-7, with D possibly TRBD1 on 6 matching bases. CDR3 size: 15 residues. V lost 5 bases, J lost 5 bases, and 19 bases lay in between. CDR1 is ENHRY, CDR2 SYGVKD, per germline. The CDR3 DNA reads as TGTGCCATCAGTAATGGAACAGGGACCTCTAACGAGCAGTACTTC. This sequence encodes CAISNGTGTSNEQYF.

This chain uses TRBV9 with TRBJ2-5, with TRBD2 matching 14 bases. The germline CDR1 and CDR2 sequences are SGDLS and YYNGEE. There are 17 residues in the CDR3. V trimming: 3 bases; J trimming: 1 base; junction bases outside the gene matches: 5. CDR3 DNA sequence: TGTGCCAGCAGCGCCGGGACTAGCGGGAGAGGCCAAGAGACCCAGTACTTC. Protein product: CASSAGTSGRGQETQYF.

The CDR3 is CASSQGLAGVYETQYF. The CDR3 bases are TGTGCCAGCAGCCAAGGACTAGCGGGGGTCTATGAGACCCAGTACTTC. This sequence joins TRBV25-1 and TRBJ2-5; TRBD2 matches 13 bases. This CDR3 is built from 16 residues. V gave up 6 bases and J gave up 5 bases; unmatched junction bases: 9. Germline CDR1 MGHDK, CDR2 SYGVNS.

DNA for the CDR3: TGTGCCAGCAGCCCCATGTCGCCGGGACAGGGTGGCGGCTACACCTTC. Its protein is CASSPMSPGQGGGYTF. The chain is built from TRBV7-2 and TRBJ1-2; TRBD1 agrees at 9 bases. V gave up 5 bases and J gave up 8 bases; unmatched junction bases: 15. Germline CDR1 SGHTA, CDR2 FQGNSA. CDR3 size: 16 residues.